A selection of T cell receptor beta chains follows, all from one sample in a study of blood T cell repertoires in COVID-19. The method was immunoSEQ multiplex PCR; TCRdb's version includes in-frame clones alone and lacks a portion of them. The sample has about 230,000 clones, 80% to 85% seen once; the top ten hold around 27%. Sequencing used peripheral blood. These receptors all stem from a man between 40 and 49 years old with acute or convalescent COVID-19. CDR3s include the opening cysteine and the closing phenylalanine or tryptophan. The D gene is left open where the match is weak. The size field is filled for only some rows; it gives once, few, many or a size class.

clone_size: NA
j_call: TRBJ2-1
v_call: TRBV13
d_call: TRBD2
cdr3_length: 15
cdr3_aa: CASSPFGDYHNEQFF
cdr3_nt: TGTGCCAGCAGCCCATTCGGGGACTACCACAATGAGCAGTTCTTC

clone_size: NA
j_call: TRBJ2-7
v_call: TRBV7-2
d_call: TRBD1
cdr3_length: 14
cdr3_aa: CASSQDRGGREQYF
cdr3_nt: TGTGCCAGCAGCCAGGACAGGGGAGGACGCGAGCAGTACTTC

clone_size: NA
j_call: TRBJ1-1
v_call: TRBV6-6
d_call: NA
cdr3_length: 11
cdr3_aa: CASRLNTEAFF
cdr3_nt: TGTGCCAGTCGGTTGAACACTGAAGCTTTCTTT

clone_size: NA
j_call: TRBJ2-1
v_call: TRBV18
d_call: TRBD2
cdr3_length: 17
cdr3_aa: CASSQGLAGADYNEQFF
cdr3_nt: TGTGCCAGCTCACAGGGACTAGCGGGAGCAGACTACAATGAGCAGTTCTTC

clone_size: NA
j_call: TRBJ1-4
v_call: TRBV30
d_call: NA
cdr3_length: 14
cdr3_aa: CAWSVGQGGEKLFF
cdr3_nt: TGTGCCTGGAGTGTTGGCCAGGGAGGCGAAAAACTGTTTTTT

clone_size: once
j_call: TRBJ1-3
v_call: TRBV18
d_call: NA
cdr3_length: 16
cdr3_aa: CASSPTGYATDNTIYF
cdr3_nt: TGTGCCAGCTCACCTACAGGGTATGCGACAGATAACACCATATATTTT

clone_size: NA
j_call: TRBJ2-5
v_call: TRBV7-3
d_call: TRBD2
cdr3_length: 15
cdr3_aa: CASSYGLAGMETQYF
cdr3_nt: TGTGCCAGCAGCTACGGACTAGCGGGAATGGAGACCCAGTACTTC

clone_size: once
j_call: TRBJ1-1
v_call: TRBV29-1
d_call: NA
cdr3_length: 13
cdr3_aa: CSVGAGARAEAFF
cdr3_nt: TGCAGCGTTGGGGCAGGGGCGAGGGCTGAAGCTTTCTTT

clone_size: NA
j_call: TRBJ1-2
v_call: TRBV6-5
d_call: NA
cdr3_length: 14
cdr3_aa: CASSSGTPAIGYTF
cdr3_nt: TGTGCCAGCAGTAGCGGGACGCCTGCTATTGGCTACACCTTC

clone_size: NA
j_call: TRBJ1-3
v_call: TRBV30
d_call: TRBD1
cdr3_length: 16
cdr3_aa: CAWSSGTGGSGNTIYF
cdr3_nt: TGTGCCTGGAGTTCCGGGACAGGGGGCTCTGGAAACACCATATATTTT

clone_size: NA
j_call: TRBJ1-3
v_call: TRBV18
d_call: NA
cdr3_length: 18
cdr3_aa: CASSPGRPQGSSGNTIYF
cdr3_nt: TGTGCCAGCTCACCAGGGCGGCCCCAGGGGTCTTCTGGAAACACCATATATTTT

clone_size: NA
j_call: TRBJ2-3
v_call: TRBV7-2
d_call: TRBD2
cdr3_length: 14
cdr3_aa: CASSEAGGRDTQYF
cdr3_nt: TGTGCCAGCAGCGAGGCGGGAGGAAGAGATACGCAGTATTTT

clone_size: NA
j_call: TRBJ1-3
v_call: TRBV24-1
d_call: NA
cdr3_length: 17
cdr3_aa: CATSDSLAIQLVDTIYF
cdr3_nt: TGTGCCACCAGTGATTCCCTCGCCATCCAACTAGTAGACACCATATATTTT

clone_size: NA
j_call: TRBJ2-1
v_call: TRBV7-3
d_call: TRBD1
cdr3_length: 15
cdr3_aa: CASTPRDRVVDEQFF
cdr3_nt: TGTGCCAGCACCCCGCGGGACAGGGTTGTGGATGAGCAGTTCTTC

clone_size: NA
j_call: TRBJ1-2
v_call: TRBV12-3/TRBV12-4
d_call: TRBD1
cdr3_length: 11
cdr3_aa: CASGGQPGYTF
cdr3_nt: TGTGCCAGCGGGGGACAGCCTGGCTACACCTTC

clone_size: NA
j_call: TRBJ1-1
v_call: TRBV7-9
d_call: TRBD1
cdr3_length: 16
cdr3_aa: CASSSASGGWNTEAFF
cdr3_nt: TGTGCCAGCAGCTCGGCCTCAGGGGGATGGAACACTGAAGCTTTCTTT

clone_size: NA
j_call: TRBJ1-2
v_call: TRBV19
d_call: TRBD1
cdr3_length: 19
cdr3_aa: CASSLAFAGTGEANYGYTF
cdr3_nt: TGTGCCAGTAGTCTAGCCTTCGCCGGGACAGGGGAGGCTAACTATGGCTACACCTTC

clone_size: NA
j_call: TRBJ1-1
v_call: TRBV7-8
d_call: NA
cdr3_length: 14
cdr3_aa: CASSFGRGNTEAFF
cdr3_nt: TGTGCCAGCAGCTTCGGCAGGGGAAACACTGAAGCTTTCTTT

clone_size: NA
j_call: TRBJ2-7
v_call: TRBV7-2
d_call: TRBD1
cdr3_length: 13
cdr3_aa: CASRLTGVEEQYF
cdr3_nt: TGTGCCAGCAGACTTACAGGGGTGGAGGAGCAGTACTTC

clone_size: once
j_call: TRBJ1-5
v_call: TRBV6-5
d_call: NA
cdr3_length: 16
cdr3_aa: CASSLSIGRGNQPQHF
cdr3_nt: TGTGCCAGCAGTTTAAGCATAGGCAGGGGCAATCAGCCCCAGCATTTT

clone_size: few
j_call: TRBJ2-1
v_call: TRBV5-1
d_call: NA
cdr3_length: 15
cdr3_aa: CASSPTRSSYNEQFF
cdr3_nt: TGCGCCAGCAGCCCTACGCGGAGCTCCTACAATGAGCAGTTCTTC

clone_size: NA
j_call: TRBJ1-2
v_call: TRBV27
d_call: NA
cdr3_length: 15
cdr3_aa: CASSLLRDTFYGYTF
cdr3_nt: TGTGCCAGCAGTTTACTCCGGGACACCTTCTATGGCTACACCTTC

clone_size: NA
j_call: TRBJ1-6
v_call: TRBV11-2
d_call: NA
cdr3_length: 16
cdr3_aa: CASSPSASSYNSPLHF
cdr3_nt: TGTGCCAGCAGCCCGTCCGCGAGCTCCTATAATTCACCCCTCCACTTT

clone_size: NA
j_call: TRBJ1-5
v_call: TRBV3-1/TRBV3-2
d_call: NA
cdr3_length: 14
cdr3_aa: CASSQGSGWEPQHF
cdr3_nt: TGTGCCAGCAGCCAAGGCTCAGGGTGGGAGCCCCAGCATTTT